This passage covers 7 T cell receptor beta chains from one sample sequenced in a study of Tregs in tolerant kidney transplant recipients. The data were produced by immunoSEQ multiplex PCR, yet TCRdb's version contains in-frame clones alone and is incomplete. The data contain more than 70,000 clones, 90% to 95% of them seen just once; the ten biggest clones take up 1.5% to 2%. Mixed chimerism was transient after nonmyeloablative marrow transplants from related graft donors. Sequencing was performed on CD4+ T cells from blood (PBMCs), taken 24 months after the transplant. Source of these receptors: a human patient who received a combined kidney and bone marrow transplant. Some T cells could come from the graft donor.

This chain connects TRBV14 to TRBJ2-3; D possibly corresponds to TRBD2 (6 bases). This CDR3 is built from 15 residues. Trimming stripped 0 bases from V and 6 bases from J, with 13 bases between. Looked up from germline, CDR1 is SGHDN and CDR2 is FVKESK. CDR3 coding DNA: TGTGCCAGCAGCCAAGATCCGGACTATCGGGATACGCAGTATTTT. Its protein product is CASSQDPDYRDTQYF.

This clone was counted a few times. The rearrangement uses TRBV7-3 and TRBJ2-2, with no clear D. The germline V and J ends were trimmed by 5 bases and 0 bases, with 10 bases remaining between them. CDR1 is SGHTA, CDR2 FQGTGA, per germline. This CDR3 comprises 15 residues. The DNA of the CDR3 is TGTGCCAGCAGCCCCGGAGCCACGAACACCGGGGAGCTGTTTTTT. Translating it yields CASSPGATNTGELFF.

This clone was seen just once. The J gene is TRBJ2-6, the V gene TRBV15; weak D call: TRBD1 (6 bases). The CDR3 covers 18 residues. CDR1 is LNHNV, CDR2 YYDKDF, per germline (reference sequence). Trimming cost V 0 bases and J 1 base, with 13 bases left between them. This chain's CDR3 is CATSRDLDRFSGANVLTF. The CDR3 DNA sequence: TGTGCCACCAGCAGAGATCTCGACAGGTTTTCTGGGGCCAACGTCCTGACTTTC. The full variable domain, in which reference TRBV15 and TRBJ2-6 provide the parts outside the CDR3, is DAMVIQNPRYQVTQFGKPVTLSCSQTLNHNVMYWYQQKSSQAPKLLFHYYDKDFNNEADTPDNFQSRRPNTSFCFLDIRSPGLGDTAMYLCATSRDLDRFSGANVLTFGAGSRLTVL.

The V and J genes are TRBV28 and TRBJ2-3; 10 nucleotides line up with TRBD2. This CDR3 contains 20 residues. Germline trimming cut 6 bases from V and 1 base from J; bases unmatched to any gene: 19. Germline V lookup: CDR1 MDHEN, CDR2 SYDVKM. CDR3 sequence reads: CASSSRDTLLAGTRTDTQYF. CDR3 sequence (DNA): TGTGCCAGCAGCTCTCGGGACACTCTACTAGCGGGGACACGCACAGATACGCAGTATTTT.

V and J are TRBV6-5 and TRBJ1-6, with D perhaps TRBD1 (5 bases). Germline V gene sequence: CDR1 MNHEY, CDR2 SVGAGI. The CDR3 is 14 residues long. Trimming shortened V by 2 bases and J by 5 bases, and 7 bases separated the two germline ends. The CDR3 region has the DNA TGTGCCAGCAGTTACAGGGGTGATAATTCACCCCTCCACTTT. It is translated as CASSYRGDNSPLHF.

The chain joins TRBV5-1 to TRBJ2-1; TRBD2 agrees at 7 bases. The CDR3 is made up of 17 amino acids. Germline CDR1 reads SGHRS; CDR2 reads YFSETQ. The V and J ends lost 4 bases and 0 bases, in that order; junction bases with no gene match: 10. Here the CDR3 DNA reads TGCGCCAGCAGCCCAGGATCGGGGGGTTTCTCCTACAATGAGCAGTTCTTC. Protein: CASSPGSGGFSYNEQFF.

This chain's CDR3 is CAWSRGGGNQPQHF. The DNA of the CDR3 is TGTGCCTGGAGTAGAGGGGGGGGAAATCAGCCCCAGCATTTT. The rearrangement uses TRBV30 and TRBJ1-5; perhaps TRBD1 as D (6 bases). Between the trimmed V and J ends, which lost 2 bases and 4 bases, there was a span of 12 bases. Germline values: CDR1 GTSNPN, CDR2 SVGIG (reference sequence). This CDR3 has 14 residues. The whole variable domain, remainder taken from reference TRBV30 and TRBJ1-5, is SQTIHQWPATLVQPVGSPLSLECTVEGTSNPNLYWYRQAAGRGLQLLFYSVGIGQISSEVPQNLSASRPQDRQFILSSKKLLLSDSGFYLCAWSRGGGNQPQHFGDGTRLSIL.